This T cell receptor (beta chain) was captured in a study of CD8+ T cells in alopecia areata. Overall study results and limits: The study found that many expanded lesional clones persisted in scalp and blood during tofacitinib.

Trimming took 3 bases from V and 2 from J; bases not matched to a gene: 2. This CDR3 is built from 15 residues. Germline-derived CDR1 and CDR2 are MNHEY and SMNVEV (reference sequence). Treatment: oral pan-JAK inhibitor, 5-10 mg twice daily. Following extraction, RNA underwent reverse transcription to cDNA, which served as the sequencing template. Using immunoSEQ multiplex PCR, the repertoire was profiled, and TCRdb retains in-frame clones only, with some absent. Of 190,000 or so clones in the sample, around 60% are singletons; the top ten hold roughly 12%. This clone was observed once. Its specificity is unknown.

The specimen was CD8+ T cells sorted from blood, collected at week 24, from a patient treated with tofacitinib. The TCR was taken from a human donor with alopecia areata. The chain is built from TRBV27 and TRBJ2-1, with 9 bases lining up with TRBD1. CDR3 sequence reads: CASSFGQGPYNEQFF. DNA for the CDR3: TGTGCCAGCAGTTTCGGACAGGGGCCCTACAATGAGCAGTTCTTC.